This T cell receptor (beta chain) appears in the sequencing data of a study of cytomegalovirus exposure and HLA in healthy donors. Study-wide background: Unique TCRs numbering around 80 million, obtained from HLA-typed donors, made up an early data release. There were fewer than 500 genotyped donors. Of these, 75% to 90% fell in the genetic ancestry cluster associated with self-reported Caucasian donors.

The germline gives CDR1 SGHDN, CDR2 FVKESK. The ends were cut back, 0 bases at V and 2 bases at J, with 8 bases in the middle. There are 15 residues in the CDR3. In the PCR, 60 Vbeta and 13 Jbeta primers were used. Using immunoSEQ multiplex PCR, the repertoire was profiled, and TCRdb retains in-frame clones only, with some absent. The sample includes under 250,000 clones, around 73% of them seen just once. V and J are TRBV14 and TRBJ2-1, with D unresolved. Source material: PBMCs. The clonotype comes from a male donor in good health and CMV-seronegative. CDR3 in amino acids: CASSQDGRTYNEQFF. CDR3 DNA: TGTGCCAGCAGCCAAGACGGCAGGACCTACAATGAGCAGTTCTTC.